This T cell receptor (beta chain) was recovered during a study of molecular identifiers for immune sequencing clone quantification. The study's findings and limits: Same-barcode identical TCR molecules could make highly expanded clones look smaller than they are. Over 98% of CMV-specific effector molecules, but under 1% of naive ones, were in clones above 20 copies.

This clonotype was seen at least ten times. Its antigen remains unidentified. One entry per CDR3 protein results from TCRdb running MiXCR on the PCR reads. There are hundreds of thousands of distinct CDR3 sequences in the sample; roughly 23% occur only once, and around 0.78% lies in the top ten. The source is a human donor in good health. Some libraries in this study had Jurkat cell RNA spiked in. Sequences were obtained from naive CD8+ T cells from blood, with Jurkat cell RNA spiked in. Subset: FACS-sorted CD8+CD4-CCR7+CD45RA+ naive T cells.

CDR3 nucleotides: TGTGCCACTCAGGGAGTCCATGAGCAGTTCTTC. It translates to CATQGVHEQFF. The rearrangement joins TRBV2 to TRBJ2-1, with D perhaps matching TRBD1 or TRBD2 (5 bases each). Trimming took 10 bases from V and 8 from J, leaving 12 bases between them. CDR3 size: 11 residues. Per the germline V gene, CDR1 is SNHLY and CDR2 is FYNNEI.